A selection of T cell receptor beta chains follows, all from one sample in a study. Generated by immunoSEQ multiplex PCR, the TCRdb table keeps only in-frame clones and is missing some. The table shows about 68,000 clones, with just under 95% occurring only once. The source material was PBMCs. The source is a man between 40 and 49 years old with rheumatoid arthritis. The conserved cysteine and the conserved F or W are not part of the CDR3 here.

v_gene,j_gene,CDR3aa
TRBV3-1/TRBV3-2,TRBJ1-6,ASSQVLGPGQGSSPLH
TRBV3-1/TRBV3-2,TRBJ1-6,ASSPRTGNSPLH
TRBV10-3,TRBJ1-1,AISGREGTEAF
TRBV27,TRBJ2-1,ASSLKGVPYNEQF
TRBV7-9,TRBJ2-2,ASSPDRATGELF
TRBV10-3,TRBJ2-3,AINEGGGGADTQY
TRBV28,TRBJ2-6,ASSYLSAVSSGANVLT
TRBV27,TRBJ1-1,ASKRGGTEAF
TRBV18,TRBJ2-5,ASSPLQTGQETQY
TRBV6-6,TRBJ2-7,ATTRALAGVSYEQY
TRBV7-6,TRBJ1-4,ASSWDPLEKLF
TRBV7-8,TRBJ1-1,ASSLAQGLEAF
TRBV5-1,TRBJ2-5,ASSPTTLGSQETQY
TRBV4-3,TRBJ2-7,ASSQDGTSGRAVYEQY
TRBV7-9,TRBJ1-6,ASSLVQGNSPLH
TRBV7-9,TRBJ2-2,ASSKGTGNTGELF
TRBV7-9,TRBJ2-1,ASSSPNEQF
TRBV5-5,TRBJ1-5,ASSSATDSSNQPQH
TRBV7-9,TRBJ2-7,ASSPLGVPSLYEQY
TRBV24-1,TRBJ2-3,ATSTTRGVSTDTQY
TRBV7-9,TRBJ2-2,ASTPGDRNTGELF
TRBV7-2,TRBJ2-7,ASSSRTGTAYEQY
TRBV6-5,TRBJ1-3,ASSYGNTIY
TRBV5-1,TRBJ1-4,ASSPGQGVANEKLF
TRBV28,TRBJ2-7,ASRTSGSSYEQY
TRBV7-9,TRBJ2-5,ASSSENRGTQY
TRBV6-2/TRBV6-3,TRBJ1-2,ASSYSGTGSGGYT
TRBV15,TRBJ2-1,ATSRDTGGTYNEQF
TRBV27,TRBJ1-1,ASSPGQGNTEAF
TRBV11-2,TRBJ1-3,ASSPFRQGERNTIY